This entry concerns a single T cell receptor beta chain. Its binding antigen is unknown. No much larger clone exists at a distance of one base, and base qualities are not known. The TCR beta CDR3 regions were amplified from the RNA transcripts. The TCR CDR3 was subjected to a first round of RT-PCR using the HTBI primer set and the Qiagen OneStep RT-PCR kit. Libraries were constructed in a second round of multiplex PCR, after which size selection and purification were carried out. Paired-end sequencing of the libraries was performed with 100 bp reads on an Illumina HiSeq2000. The study's own analysis went as follows. SOAPnuke was used to process the raw data, with reads discarded if the reads contained adapters or uncalled bases, had a mean Phred below 15, or lacked an exact constant-primer or identifier match. COPE v1.2.5 was used to merge the high-quality paired reads, and each unique nucleotide sequence was defined as a clonotype. MiTCR v1.1 was used to align the clonotypes against IMGT TRBV, TRBD and TRBJ reference segments. Only V-J combinations with frequency above 0.0001, covering roughly 99% of repertoires, were analysed. The TCS score was defined as the ratio of F50 (clonal expansion) to E x V (chaos), calculated using BLOSUM62-based TCRdist between CDR3 peptides within each V-J. Welch's t-statistics and random forest reduced 514 V-J features to under 15, which were used in a naive Bayes classifier (R e1071). The public reads were run again by TCRdb, first through fastp at Q25 and then through MiXCR, and only productive beta chains were kept. Under each unique CDR3 protein, matching rows form one entry showing the most common genes and DNA. The V and J calls shown here were made by TCRdb, not taken from the authors' results. The sample table contains under 700,000 distinct CDR3 sequences; only one count was recorded for over 15% of them. The leading ten clones occupy about 18% of the sample.

Its CDR3 holds 15 amino acids, cysteine through phenylalanine. Only the CDR3 region is kept as DNA, spanning 45 bases read in frame from base 1. Trimming accounts for 6 bases at V and 4 bases at J, while the number of junction bases matched to no gene is 6. Taken from the germline V gene, the CDR1 and CDR2 loops are MNHEY and SVGEGT. The sample comes from a study of T cells in Graves' hyperthyroidism and ophthalmopathy (dated by TCRdb to the late 2010s). As for the study more broadly: Peripheral blood samples were taken at the time of initial diagnosis, prior to any treatment. A discovery cohort of roughly 100 patients, 43 with Graves' ophthalmopathy and roughly 59 with stable Graves' hyperthyroidism, was used to find distinguishing TCR V-J signatures. Prospective prediction of ophthalmopathy was tested in an independent validation cohort of approximately 19 hyperthyroidism patients and roughly 16 patients who later progressed to ophthalmopathy. The 75 to 100 discovery patients were randomly split 7:3 into training and test sets. In addition, the study compared T-cell repertoires in thyroid tissue and in blood from 6 or 7 Graves' hyperthyroidism patients. After blood sampling, hyperthyroidism patients were treated with methimazole at a starting dose of 30 mg daily, and ophthalmopathy patients were treated with high-dose intravenous methylprednisolone. The paper describes TCR Vbeta CDR3 sequencing of fewer than 150 peripheral blood samples, made up of 43 ophthalmopathy patients, more than 70 hyperthyroidism patients and some 17 progressor patients.

Graves' hyperthyroidism was defined as stable when no progression to ophthalmopathy occurred over 18 months of follow-up. Hyperthyroidism patients were newly diagnosed, had a disease duration of under 2 months, and were aged 18 to 65 years. Patients with uncontrolled infections, other autoimmune diseases, pregnancy or lactation were excluded. Diagnoses were established on the basis of clinical symptoms, serum thyroxine and TRAb, thyroid ultrasound, and orbital computed tomography. Ficoll-Paque density gradient centrifugation was used to isolate PBMCs from 10 ml of fresh peripheral blood. Trizol reagent was used to extract total RNA, and RNA quality was then checked on an Agilent 2100 Bioanalyzer. The paper's findings and limits, for the study overall: No statistical method was used to fix the sample size in advance, and group allocation was not hidden from the investigators. A model built on a 13 V-J signature distinguished ophthalmopathy from stable hyperthyroidism, reaching 85% to 90% sensitivity and about 81% specificity in cross-validation and 80%/75% in testing. In validation, the model predicted progression to ophthalmopathy with over 65% sensitivity and around 72% specificity, a median of about six months before onset. Most expanded thyroid clonotypes (frequency above 0.001) were also found in blood, which suggests that blood repertoires may mirror thyroid immune responses.

Sequencing was performed on blood. The sequence is built from TRBV6-2 or TRBV6-3 and TRBJ2-6, with TRBD1 matching 7 junction bases. This receptor was obtained from a woman aged 18 to 35 with Graves' hyperthyroidism. The CDR3 reads CASSEQGTGANVLTF. Here is the DNA: TGTGCCAGCAGCGAACAGGGGACCGGGGCCAACGTCCTGACTTTC.